Following are 30 T cell receptor beta chains from one sample sequenced in a study of T-cell memory formation after mild COVID-19. Via MiXCR, TCRdb re-called the 5' RACE reads, giving one row per CDR3 protein. The data show 200,000 to 300,000 distinct CDR3 sequences, with around 15% seen just once and 20% to 25% held by the top ten. What was sequenced was PBMCs or a T cell subset sorted from them (not recorded which). The receptors come from a man aged 18 to 29 who had mild COVID-19 (a few samples of this study predate the infection). Cell type and time point are not known.

This clonotype came up a few times. The rearrangement uses TRBV12-3 or TRBV12-4 and TRBJ2-3; D uncertain. Trimming pared 3 bases from V and 6 bases from J, leaving 7 bases between. The CDR3 has 12 residues. The CDR3 reads CASSFLYDTQYF. The CDR3 nucleotides read TGTGCCAGCAGTTTTCTTTATGATACGCAGTATTTT.

The rearrangement links TRBV29-1 to TRBJ2-1, with no clear D. V shed 8 bases and J shed 10 bases, with 15 bases lying between them. Germline V CDR1 and CDR2: SQVTM, ANQGSEA. The length of the CDR3 is 11 residues. The CDR3 coding sequence is TGCAGCAACCTCCATGTGGGGGAGCAGTTCTTC. The encoded protein is CSNLHVGEQFF.

This chain connects TRBV3-1 to TRBJ1-5; D call uncertain. Trimming left V 2 bases short and J 5 bases short, with 13 bases between. The CDR3 totals 15 residues. Germline loops: CDR1 LGHDT, CDR2 YNNKEL (reference sequence). The CDR3 coding sequence is TGTGCCAGCAGCCAATCCTCGGGCGCCGATCAGCCCCAGCATTTT. Protein sequence: CASSQSSGADQPQHF. The variable domain in full, completed from reference TRBV3-1 and TRBJ1-5, reads DTAVSQTPKYLVTQMGNDKSIKCEQNLGHDTMYWYKQDSKKFLKIMFSYNNKELIINETVPNRFSPKSPDKAHLNLHINSLELGDSAVYFCASSQSSGADQPQHFGDGTRLSIL.

This clonotype was picked up a small number of times. The rearrangement joins TRBV7-9 to TRBJ1-2, with 7 bases aligning to TRBD1. The junction had 8 bases not matched to a gene; V was cut back by 9 bases and J by 4 bases. Germline V gives CDR1 SEHNR, CDR2 FQNEAQ (reference sequence). The CDR3 totals 13 residues. Written as DNA, the CDR3 is TGTGCCAGTTTACAGGGGCAAGGCTATGGCTACACCTTC. Residues: CASLQGQGYGYTF.

The chain uses TRBV5-1 and TRBJ1-1; weak D call: TRBD1 (5 bases). This CDR3 region has 15 residues. The V end was cut by 1 base, the J end by 7 bases, with 17 bases between. Germline CDR1 and CDR2: SGHRS and YFSETQ. This CDR3 is CASSLLGPTRGEAFF. Written as DNA, the CDR3 is TGCGCCAGCAGCTTGTTAGGACCGACAAGGGGTGAAGCTTTCTTT.

The sample holds a few counts of this clonotype. The J gene is TRBJ1-1, the V gene TRBV7-9, with D unresolved. CDR1 and CDR2 from the germline V gene are SEHNR and FQNEAQ (reference sequence). The length of the CDR3 is 14 residues. The germline V and J ends were trimmed by 5 bases and 1 base, with 11 bases remaining between them. As DNA, the CDR3 is TGTGCCAGCAGCGTGCGAGGGAGGAACACTGAAGCTTTCTTT. Amino acids: CASSVRGRNTEAFF.

V is TRBV7-6 and J is TRBJ1-2; 7 positions agree with TRBD1. With V trimmed by 2 bases and J by 3 bases, 6 bases remained unmatched. The germline V gene encodes CDR1 SGHVS and CDR2 FNYEAQ. The CDR3 contains 15 residues. As DNA, the CDR3 is TGTGCCAGCAGCTTAACGACAGGGCTGGACTATGGCTACACCTTC. Translation gives CASSLTTGLDYGYTF. The whole variable domain, remainder taken from reference TRBV7-6 and TRBJ1-2, is GAGVSQSPRYKVTKRGQDVALRCDPISGHVSLYWYRQALGQGPEFLTYFNYEAQQDKSGLPNDRFSAERPEGSISTLTIQRTEQRDSAMYRCASSLTTGLDYGYTFGSGTRLTVV.

This clonotype was counted a few times. The chain links TRBV6-5 to TRBJ1-5; possible D gene TRBD1, 5 bases. CDR3 length: 13 residues. Germline lookup yields CDR1 MNHEY and CDR2 SVGAGI. The germline V and J ends were trimmed by 6 bases and 9 bases, with 15 bases remaining between them. CDR3 bases: TGTGCCAGCAGCCCCCCGGGGGGAGGGCCCCAGCATTTT. Translated: CASSPPGGGPQHF.

This clonotype was recorded a few times. The V and J genes are TRBV14 and TRBJ2-7; 10 bases map to TRBD1. This CDR3 spans 15 amino acids. The germline gives CDR1 SGHDN, CDR2 FVKESK. V lost 4 bases and J lost 2; bases outside the gene matches: 5. The chain's CDR3 is CASSLRTGGTYEQYF. The CDR3 nucleotides are TGTGCCAGCAGCCTCCGGACAGGGGGAACCTACGAGCAGTACTTC.

The V call is TRBV19, the J call TRBJ2-7; 8 bases align to TRBD1. The CDR3 contains 13 residues. V lost 5 bases and J lost 4; bases outside the gene matches: 4. Germline-derived CDR1 and CDR2 are LNHDA and SQIVND (reference sequence). The CDR3 DNA is TGTGCCAGTAGTTTCGGACAGGGATACGAGCAGTACTTC. It yields the protein CASSFGQGYEQYF.

The rearrangement uses TRBV6-5 and TRBJ1-5; tentatively, D is TRBD1 (5 bases). This CDR3 has 15 amino acids. Per the germline V gene, CDR1 is MNHEY and CDR2 is SVGAGI. V lost 0 bases to trimming and J lost 3 bases, with 9 bases between them. For the CDR3, the DNA is TGTGCCAGCAGTTACTCTGGGGCCCTCAATCAGCCCCAGCATTTT. Translation: CASSYSGALNQPQHF.

The chain links TRBV4-2 to TRBJ2-3, with D possibly matching TRBD2 (5 bases). The CDR3 spans 16 residues. Germline V gene data show CDR1 as LGHNA and CDR2 as YNFKEQ. Trimming stripped 0 bases from V and 2 bases from J, with 12 bases between. CDR3 DNA sequence: TGTGCCAGCAGCCAAGATCTGCCGGGGAACACAGATACGCAGTATTTT. This sequence encodes CASSQDLPGNTDTQYF.

The table lists this clonotype with a few counts. This sequence joins TRBV7-9 and TRBJ1-5, with unresolved D. Germline CDR1 SEHNR, CDR2 FQNEAQ (reference sequence). The CDR3 sequence is 15 residues long. Trimming shortened V by 4 bases and J by 2 bases, and 12 bases separated the two germline ends. The CDR3 sequence: CASSSTRIRNQPQHF. The CDR3 DNA sequence: TGTGCCAGCAGCTCAACGCGGATCCGCAATCAGCCCCAGCATTTT.

This clonotype has a handful of counts. This chain joins TRBV10-1 and TRBJ2-2; D is unresolved. This CDR3 contains 13 residues. The V gene lost 3 bases and the J gene lost 1 base, with 3 bases spanning the gap. Germline-derived CDR1 and CDR2 are WNHNN and SYGVQD (reference sequence). CDR3 nucleotide sequence: TGCGCCAGCAGTGATCAGAACACCGGGGAGCTGTTTTTT. This translates into CASSDQNTGELFF.

The chain joins TRBV4-2 to TRBJ2-1; D is undetermined. The CDR3 is 11 amino acids. Trimming stripped 0 bases from V and 9 bases from J, with 3 bases between. Germline V CDR1 and CDR2: LGHNA, YNFKEQ. The CDR3 loop is CASSQDGEQFF. The CDR3 DNA reads TGTGCCAGCAGCCAAGATGGTGAGCAGTTCTTC.

The chain joins TRBV12-3 or TRBV12-4 to TRBJ2-5, with D possibly TRBD1 on 6 matching bases. The V end lost 4 bases, the J end lost 3 bases, and 15 bases lay between the germline ends. This CDR3 has 15 amino acids. CDR3 sequence (DNA): TGTGCCAGCAGTTCCGTGGGTAACAGGGAAGAGACCCAGTACTTC. It encodes CASSSVGNREETQYF.

The chain couples TRBV4-2 to TRBJ2-3; D gene ambiguous. This CDR3 has 15 amino acids. Trimming shortened V by 0 bases and J by 0 bases, and 7 bases separated the two germline ends. Germline assignment: CDR1 LGHNA and CDR2 YNFKEQ. CDR3 DNA sequence: TGTGCCAGCAGCCAAGATAGGAAAAGCACAGATACGCAGTATTTT. This translates into CASSQDRKSTDTQYF.

A few counts support this clonotype. The rearrangement uses TRBV7-9 and TRBJ2-5; D might be TRBD1 (6 bases). The CDR3 extends over 14 amino acids. CDR1 SEHNR and CDR2 FQNEAQ come from the germline V gene (reference sequence). Between the trimmed V and J ends, which lost 3 bases and 5 bases, there was a span of 13 bases. The CDR3 loop reads CASSFTGSGETQYF. The CDR3 DNA reads as TGTGCCAGCAGCTTTACAGGGTCTGGGGAGACCCAGTACTTC.

A few counts support this clonotype. The chain has TRBV7-9 and TRBJ2-1; 12 nucleotides line up with TRBD1. CDR3 length equals 15 residues. The J segment lost 8 bases and the V segment lost 5 bases, leaving 7 bases of the junction unmatched. Germline assignment: CDR1 SEHNR and CDR2 FQNEAQ (reference sequence). The DNA of the CDR3 is TGTGCCAGCAGCAGCCGGGACAGGGGGCACCATGAGCAGTTCTTC. This gives the protein CASSSRDRGHHEQFF.

The chain combines TRBV11-2 with TRBJ1-1, with 9 bases identical to TRBD1. The CDR3 is 14 amino acids. The germline CDR1 and CDR2 sequences are SGHAT and FQNNGV. V gave up 7 bases and J gave up 2 bases; unmatched junction bases: 5. The CDR3 bases are TGTGCCAGCACCCCGACAGGGGGAAACACTGAAGCTTTCTTT. It yields the protein CASTPTGGNTEAFF.

The chain links TRBV14 to TRBJ2-1, with D maybe TRBD2 (5 bases). V was pared by 4 bases and J by 8 bases, with 18 bases between. The CDR3 has 15 residues. Germline V gene data show CDR1 as SGHDN and CDR2 as FVKESK. The CDR3 spells CASSLGVSGAYEQFF. The CDR3, as DNA: TGTGCCAGCAGCCTCGGGGTCTCCGGTGCGTATGAGCAGTTCTTC.

This clonotype occurred many times. The rearrangement uses TRBV28 and TRBJ2-2; possibly TRBD2 for D (5 bases). Germline lookup yields CDR1 MDHEN and CDR2 SYDVKM. The CDR3 totals 16 residues. Trimming shortened V by 3 bases and J by 5 bases, and 16 bases separated the two germline ends. The CDR3 DNA sequence: TGTGCCAGCAGTTTTGGACTCTCAATGGGGACCGGGGAGCTGTTTTTT. As protein: CASSFGLSMGTGELFF.

V is TRBV11-2 and J is TRBJ2-2; TRBD1 aligns across 8 bases. The CDR3 loop spans 15 amino acids. CDR1 is SGHAT and CDR2 is FQNNGV in the germline V gene. The junction had 6 bases not matched to a gene; V was cut back by 5 bases and J by 4 bases. The CDR3: CASSPQTGVTGELFF. The CDR3 coding sequence is TGTGCCAGCAGCCCACAGACAGGGGTCACCGGGGAGCTGTTTTTT.

This clonotype occurred a few times. The chain uses TRBV4-3 and TRBJ2-4, with 10 bases that match TRBD2. The V segment lost 0 bases and the J segment 0 bases; nucleotides outside the gene matches: 8. This CDR3 has 19 residues. Per germline, CDR1 LGHNA and CDR2 YSLEER. CDR3 nucleotides: TGCGCCAGCAGCCAAGACCCCCCTAGCGGGGGAGTAGCCAAAAACATTCAGTACTTC. Its translation: CASSQDPPSGGVAKNIQYF.

This clonotype was seen more than once but under ten times. V and J are TRBV29-1 and TRBJ2-5; D is perhaps TRBD1 or TRBD2 (6 bases each). Germline loops: CDR1 SQVTM, CDR2 ANQGSEA. The CDR3 covers 13 residues. Trimming left V 6 bases short and J 5 bases short, with 16 bases between. The CDR3 DNA reads TGCAGCGTCGCGTGGGGGGCGCAGGAGACCCAGTACTTC. Protein: CSVAWGAQETQYF.

There are many counts of this clonotype. This chain joins TRBV25-1 and TRBJ2-7, with 7 positions matching TRBD1. Unmatched junction bases numbered 5, after V lost 0 bases and J lost 3 bases. The CDR3 has 15 amino acids. Germline assignment: CDR1 MGHDK and CDR2 SYGVNS. In DNA form, the CDR3 reads TGTGCCAGCAGTGAATACGGGACAGAGCACTACGAGCAGTACTTC. This gives the protein CASSEYGTEHYEQYF.

The table lists this clonotype with many counts. The chain recombines TRBV5-1 with TRBJ1-2; D remains unclear. The CDR3 is made up of 11 amino acids. With 0 bases removed from V and 12 bases from J, the gap between germline ends came to 9 bases. Germline V gives CDR1 SGHRS, CDR2 YFSETQ. In DNA form, the CDR3 reads TGCGCCAGCAGCTTGGGCAGCCTACACACCTTC. It is translated as CASSLGSLHTF. The full variable domain, with the rest looked up from reference TRBV5-1 and TRBJ1-2, is KAGVTQTPRYLIKTRGQQVTLSCSPISGHRSVSWYQQTPGQGLQFLFEYFSETQRNKGNFPGRFSGRQFSNSRSEMNVSTLELGDSALYLCASSLGSLHTFGSGTRLTVV.

This clonotype was picked up many times. This CDR3 is CASSHGPSYGYTF. In DNA form, the CDR3 reads TGTGCCAGCAGCCACGGACCTTCCTATGGCTACACCTTC. This sequence joins TRBV14 and TRBJ1-2; no reliable D call. Germline lookup yields CDR1 SGHDN and CDR2 FVKESK. Trimming removed 3 bases from V and 4 bases from J, with 9 bases in between. The CDR3 extends over 13 amino acids. Variable domain in full (rest from reference TRBV14 and TRBJ1-2): EAGVTQFPSHSVIEKGQTVTLRCDPISGHDNLYWYRRVMGKEIKFLLHFVKESKQDESGMPNNRFLAERTGGTYSTLKVQPAELEDSGVYFCASSHGPSYGYTFGSGTRLTVV.

The rearrangement links TRBV7-3 to TRBJ2-2; no firm D call. CDR1 is SGHTA and CDR2 is FQGTGA in the germline V gene. The CDR3 contains 16 residues. The V gene lost 5 bases and the J gene lost 5 bases, with 18 bases spanning the gap. The DNA for the CDR3 is TGTGCCAGCAGCCCCGCTGGGAACGACCTGACCGGGGAGCTGTTTTTT. Its protein is CASSPAGNDLTGELFF.

This chain links TRBV29-1 with TRBJ1-1; 7 bases map to TRBD1. The CDR3 is 13 residues long. V trimming: 6 bases; J trimming: 7 bases; junction bases outside the gene matches: 11. Per the germline V gene, CDR1 is SQVTM and CDR2 is ANQGSEA. CDR3 nucleotides: TGCAGCGTCTCGGTCAGGGGGGTATTTGAAGCTTTCTTT. Its translation: CSVSVRGVFEAFF.